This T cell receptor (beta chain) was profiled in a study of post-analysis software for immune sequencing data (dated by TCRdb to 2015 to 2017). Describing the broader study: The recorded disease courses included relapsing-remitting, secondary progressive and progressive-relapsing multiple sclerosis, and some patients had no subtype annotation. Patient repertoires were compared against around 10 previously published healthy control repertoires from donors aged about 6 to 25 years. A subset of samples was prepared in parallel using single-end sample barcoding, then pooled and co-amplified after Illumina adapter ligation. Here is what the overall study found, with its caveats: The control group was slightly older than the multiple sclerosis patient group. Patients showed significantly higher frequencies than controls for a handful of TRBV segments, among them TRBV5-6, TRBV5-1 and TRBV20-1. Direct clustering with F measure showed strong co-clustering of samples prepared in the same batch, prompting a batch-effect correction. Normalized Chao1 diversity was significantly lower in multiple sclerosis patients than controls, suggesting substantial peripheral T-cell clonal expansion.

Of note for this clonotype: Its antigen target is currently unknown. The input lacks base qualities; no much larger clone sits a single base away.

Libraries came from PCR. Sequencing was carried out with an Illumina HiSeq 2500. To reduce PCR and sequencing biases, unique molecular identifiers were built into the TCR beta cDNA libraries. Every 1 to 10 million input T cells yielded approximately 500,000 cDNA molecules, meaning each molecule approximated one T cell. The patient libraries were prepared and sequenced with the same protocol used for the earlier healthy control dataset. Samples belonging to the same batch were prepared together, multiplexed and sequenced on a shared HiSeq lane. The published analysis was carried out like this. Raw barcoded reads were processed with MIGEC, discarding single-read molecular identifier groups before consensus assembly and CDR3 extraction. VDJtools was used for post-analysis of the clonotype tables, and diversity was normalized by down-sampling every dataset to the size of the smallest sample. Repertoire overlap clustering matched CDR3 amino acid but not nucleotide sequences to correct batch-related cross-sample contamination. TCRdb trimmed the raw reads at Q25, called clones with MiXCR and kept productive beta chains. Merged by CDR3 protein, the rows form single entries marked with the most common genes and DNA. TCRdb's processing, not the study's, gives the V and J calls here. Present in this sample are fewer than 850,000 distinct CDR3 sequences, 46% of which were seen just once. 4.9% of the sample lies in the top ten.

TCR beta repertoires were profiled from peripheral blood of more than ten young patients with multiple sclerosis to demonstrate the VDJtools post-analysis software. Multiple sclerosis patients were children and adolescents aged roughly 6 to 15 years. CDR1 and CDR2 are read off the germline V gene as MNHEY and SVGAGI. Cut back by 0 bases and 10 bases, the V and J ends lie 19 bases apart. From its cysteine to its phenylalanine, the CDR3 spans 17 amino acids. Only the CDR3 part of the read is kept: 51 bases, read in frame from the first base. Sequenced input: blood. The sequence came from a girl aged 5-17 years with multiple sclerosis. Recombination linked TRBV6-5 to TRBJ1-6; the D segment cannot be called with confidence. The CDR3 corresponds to CASSYSTGPASGSPLHF. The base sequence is TGTGCCAGCAGTTACTCGACGGGTCCCGCCTCGGGCTCACCCCTCCACTTT.